This T cell receptor (beta chain) was profiled in a study of control samples from healthy donors and cancer patients. TCRdb keeps only in-frame clones here, not all; method: immunoSEQ multiplex PCR. The sample shows around 58,000 clones, roughly 90% of them seen only once. This CDR3 region has 14 residues. V lost 4 bases and J lost 4, with 13 bases in between. The germline CDR1 and CDR2 sequences are MGHDK and SYGVNS. This sequence joins TRBV25-1 and TRBJ1-2; D gene unclear. Sequenced sample: blood. The origin of this receptor is a man aged 50 or older in good health. CDR3 sequence (DNA): TGTGCCAGCAGTGGTGTGACAAGGTCCTATGGCTACACCTTC. Its protein product is CASSGVTRSYGYTF.